This T cell receptor beta chain was observed in a study of beta chain features in type 1 diabetes. Investigators reverse transcribed all isolated RNA, so they sequenced expressed TCRB transcripts. The table came from immunoSEQ multiplex PCR; TCRdb's copy has only in-frame clones and leaves some out. The repertoire holds 15,000 or so clones, with almost 70% as singletons. Study findings and constraints: The study found moderately but significantly shorter TCRB CDR3s in all four CD4+ subsets of Type 1 diabetes patients.

This CDR3 is 15 amino acids long. Losses at the gene ends were 5 bases for V and 4 bases for J; bases not matched to a gene: 5. Germline lookup yields CDR1 SGHDT and CDR2 YYEEEE. Comment on this clone: Its antigen is still unknown.

This TCR came from a man under 40 with type 1 diabetes. The sample was Tregs from blood. The chain couples TRBV5-6 to TRBJ2-1, with TRBD2 matching 11 bases. The CDR3 is CASRPGLADYNEQFF. CDR3 in DNA: TGTGCCAGCAGGCCGGGACTAGCGGATTACAATGAGCAGTTCTTC.